The sequence of this T cell receptor beta chain was determined in a study of a mutant IDH1 vaccine in newly diagnosed glioma. On the study more broadly: Most patients had radiochemotherapy with temozolomide before enrollment; others had one alone.

Findings of the study overall: Around 93% of patients showed vaccine-induced immune responses across multiple MHC alleles. Top peripheral T cell clonotype shifts appeared unrelated to pseudoprogression.

A word on this clone: Its target is unknown.

The method was immunoSEQ multiplex PCR; TCRdb's version includes in-frame clones alone and lacks a portion of them. The table has roughly 70,000 clones, 65% to 90% seen once; the top ten hold roughly 2.6%. Noted time point: baseline, week 1 (first vaccination visit). As to treatment: pre-vaccination baseline after standard-of-care therapy. Each of the donors came in with new WHO grade 3 or 4 astrocytomas that were IDH1-mutant and ATRX-lost. Trimming took off 1 base at V and 3 bases at J, with 19 bases between the two ends. Germline assignment: CDR1 LGHNA and CDR2 YNFKEQ. There are 18 residues in the CDR3.

Sequences were derived from PBMCs, sampled from a glioma patient treated with radiotherapy, temozolomide or both. The rearrangement uses TRBV4-2 and TRBJ1-5, with D maybe TRBD1 (5 bases). The receptor was isolated from a man aged 30 to 45 with glioma. The CDR3 sequence: CASSQVSSAGSPNQPQHF. In nucleotides, the CDR3 is TGTGCCAGCAGCCAAGTTTCTTCGGCAGGGTCACCCAATCAGCCCCAGCATTTT.